This T cell receptor (beta chain) derives from a study of blood T cells in healthy people across ages. Findings of the study overall: Diversity was higher, and naive CD4+ cells more numerous, in long-lived donors than in aged donors.

A J-beta primer mix and a sample-barcoded 5' primer were used in a second PCR of about 7 to 12 cycles. Via MiXCR, TCRdb re-called the 5' RACE reads, giving one row per CDR3 protein. The data show about 680,000 distinct CDR3 sequences, around 48% seen once. Details on this clonotype: Its antigen remains unidentified.

The sequenced material came from blood. The TCR was taken from a woman aged 55-70 years in good health.

The CDR3 loop reads CSVESTDTQYF. Written as DNA, the CDR3 is TGCAGTGTGGAAAGCACAGATACGCAGTATTTT. This rearrangement joins TRBV20-1 to TRBJ2-3; no clear D. This CDR3 has 11 residues. Germline CDR1 and CDR2: DFQATT and SNEGSKA (reference sequence). The germline V and J ends were trimmed by 7 bases and 0 bases, with 5 bases remaining between them.